This T cell receptor (beta chain) was profiled in a study of regulatory T cells in long-lasting Graves disease. General study results and limits: A greater number of public clonotypes (fewer than 3,000) was shared by persistent patients than by new patients (just over 950).

This clonotype was seen at least ten times. Antigen specificity is unknown. According to the study, TCR beta libraries were built with iRepertoire HTBI primers and CDR3-region Arm-PCR. TCRdb redid the calling of the multiplex PCR reads with MiXCR, one entry per CDR3 protein. The sample comprises roughly 400,000 distinct CDR3 sequences, approximately 22% of which are singletons, and approximately 15% rests with the top ten. Between the trimmed V and J ends, which lost 5 bases and 4 bases, there was a span of 17 bases. The CDR3 has 15 amino acids. Germline V CDR1 and CDR2: MDHEN, SYDVKM. Time point described: persistent/refractory GD, antithyroid drugs over 5 years with positive TRAb. There was RNA extracted from PBMCs, and the TCR library was made from it.

Sequences were derived from peripheral blood mononuclear cells (PBMCs), sampled when the disease was refractory, from a patient treated with antithyroid drugs. The rearrangement uses TRBV28 and TRBJ1-1, with D perhaps TRBD1 (5 bases). This clonotype originated in a female donor with Graves disease. The CDR3 loop reads CASSLEHRDFTEAFF. CDR3 sequence (DNA): TGTGCCAGCAGTCTCGAACACCGGGACTTCACTGAAGCTTTCTTT.